Each of the 10 T cell receptor beta chains below was sequenced from the same sample in a study of T-cell reconstitution after alpha-beta-depleted transplantation in children. It was with unique molecular identifiers that the TCRbeta library was prepared. TCRdb itself ran the PCR reads through MiXCR, one entry per CDR3 protein. This sample has some 340,000 distinct CDR3 sequences, with 9% to 12% found just once. Specimen: PBMCs from the stem cell graft donor, collected from the stem cell graft. These receptors all come from a human donor who donated a stem cell graft to a child with acute lymphoblastic leukemia.

This clonotype was observed many times. J is TRBJ2-7 and V is TRBV5-5; D tentatively reads TRBD1 or TRBD2 (5 bases each). The CDR3 is made up of 14 amino acids. V was clipped by 4 bases and J by 2 bases, with 13 bases between them. CDR1 and CDR2 from the germline V gene are SGHKS and YYEKEE (reference sequence). CDR3 nucleotide sequence: TGTGCCAGCAGCCCAGGGACCCTGACCTACGAGCAGTACTTC. Its translation is CASSPGTLTYEQYF.

The sample holds many counts of this clonotype. The chain employs TRBV27 and TRBJ2-2; possibly TRBD2 for D (6 bases). This CDR3 has 14 residues. CDR1 is MNHEY and CDR2 is SMNVEV in the germline V gene (reference sequence). The V and J ends lost 3 bases and 6 bases respectively, with 11 bases between them. The CDR3 sequence: CASSFGGMAGELFF. DNA of the CDR3: TGTGCCAGCAGTTTCGGCGGGATGGCCGGGGAGCTGTTTTTT.

This chain joins TRBV7-3 and TRBJ2-1; a possible D gene is TRBD1 (5 bases). Germline-derived CDR1 and CDR2 are SGHTA and FQGTGA. The CDR3 sequence is 13 residues long. Trimming removed 5 bases from V and 5 bases from J, with 10 bases in between. The CDR3 DNA follows: TGTGCCAGCAGCCCCACGACAGACAATGAGCAGTTCTTC. This encodes CASSPTTDNEQFF.

As DNA, the CDR3 is TGCAGTGCTAGAGATCTACAGGGGTTTTACTACGAGCAGTACTTC. Residues: CSARDLQGFYYEQYF. This rearrangement joins TRBV20-1 to TRBJ2-7; 7 positions agree with TRBD1. The CDR3 contains 15 residues. CDR1 and CDR2 from the germline V gene are DFQATT and SNEGSKA (reference sequence). V shed 0 bases, J shed 3 bases, and the junction held 8 bases outside the gene matches.

The chain is built from TRBV7-2 and TRBJ1-1; D is perhaps TRBD1 (5 bases). This CDR3 is 15 amino acids long. The V end was cut by 2 bases, the J end by 1 base, with 11 bases between. CDR1 is SGHTA and CDR2 is FQGNSA in the germline V gene. In nucleotides, the CDR3 is TGTGCCAGCAGCTTACAGGGTGTCGGGAACACTGAAGCTTTCTTT. It encodes CASSLQGVGNTEAFF.

The chain carries TRBV20-1 and TRBJ2-7; weak D call: TRBD2 (5 bases). There are 14 residues in the CDR3. V was pared by 2 bases and J by 2 bases, with 13 bases between. Germline lookup yields CDR1 DFQATT and CDR2 SNEGSKA (reference sequence). CDR3 sequence: CSARNQRFPYEQYF. The CDR3 DNA reads as TGCAGTGCTAGAAATCAGCGGTTTCCCTACGAGCAGTACTTC.

This clonotype was seen more than once but under ten times. This chain links TRBV9 with TRBJ2-7, with D hard to call. The CDR3 runs to 14 residues. Trimming took off 0 bases at V and 2 bases at J, with 9 bases between the two ends. CDR1 is SGDLS, CDR2 YYNGEE, per germline. CDR3 residues: CASSVGQAPYEQYF. The CDR3 coding sequence is TGTGCCAGCAGCGTAGGGCAGGCCCCCTACGAGCAGTACTTC. The entire variable domain, with the rest obtained from reference TRBV9 and TRBJ2-7, is as follows: DSGVTQTPKHLITATGQRVTLRCSPRSGDLSVYWYQQSLDQGLQFLIQYYNGEERAKGNILERFSAQQFPDLHSELNLSSLELGDSALYFCASSVGQAPYEQYFGPGTRLTVT.

The rearrangement uses TRBV5-1 and TRBJ1-1, with D tentatively TRBD1 (6 bases). Germline CDR1 and CDR2: SGHRS and YFSETQ. Trimming removed 0 bases at V and 6 bases at J, with 9 bases between. This CDR3 has 13 residues. Here the CDR3 reads CASSLGGPSEAFF. The CDR3 DNA reads as TGCGCCAGCAGCTTGGGGGGGCCCTCTGAAGCTTTCTTT.

This sequence joins TRBV11-1 and TRBJ2-7, with 7 bases fitting TRBD2. CDR1 and CDR2 (germline): SGHAT, FQDESV (reference sequence). V trimming: 5 bases; J trimming: 1 base; junction bases outside the gene matches: 17. The CDR3 spans 18 residues. This chain's CDR3 is CASSPHAALRERSYEQYF. In DNA form, the CDR3 reads TGTGCCAGCAGCCCACACGCTGCTTTGCGGGAGCGTTCCTACGAGCAGTACTTC.

V and J are TRBV6-2 or TRBV6-3 and TRBJ2-6; tentative D call: TRBD2 (6 bases). The CDR3 runs 15 residues. In germline, CDR1 is MNHEY, CDR2 SVGEGT. V lost 6 bases, J lost 1 base, and 10 bases lay in between. This CDR3 is CASSPRESGANVLTF. In DNA form, the CDR3 reads TGTGCCAGCAGCCCACGGGAGTCTGGGGCCAACGTCCTGACTTTC.